The clone carrying this T cell receptor beta chain was counted a few times. The antigen is undetermined. This specimen belongs to a study of blood T cell dynamics during melanoma immunotherapy. Findings of the study overall: Whether repertoire-driving clones were melanoma-specific could not be determined. Unlike progressors, later disease-control patients had W3 repertoires gaining clonality or diversity.

Using immunoSEQ multiplex PCR, the repertoire was profiled, and TCRdb retains in-frame clones only, with some absent. The sample holds approximately 9,500 clones, 88% seen once. Time point noted: pre-treatment baseline. Response was assessed by RECIST 1.1 at 12 weeks, except a couple of rapid progressors. No patient had earlier systemic cancer treatment, concurrent immunosuppressants, or another active cancer. Germline CDR1 reads LNHNV; CDR2 reads YYDKDF (reference sequence). The CDR3 runs 18 residues. Trimming stripped 1 base from V and 2 bases from J, with 20 bases between. The specimen was blood, collected from a patient treated with checkpoint blockade. The TCR originated in a human donor with melanoma. The chain has TRBV15 and TRBJ2-5, with D hard to call. The CDR3: CATSRGEVGIGVQETQYF. The CDR3 nucleotides are TGTGCCACCAGCAGAGGTGAAGTGGGGATTGGGGTACAAGAGACCCAGTACTTC.